The T cell receptor (beta chain) under discussion was sequenced for a study of blood T cell repertoires in COVID-19. Across the whole study: PBMCs, B-cell-depleted T cells, or T cells provided the cDNA or gDNA that made up the material.

Clones were sequenced by immunoSEQ multiplex PCR, and TCRdb holds only the in-frame ones, with some missing. The sample holds 150,000 to 200,000 clones; about three quarters are singletons and the top ten take about 3%. Germline-derived CDR1 and CDR2 are MNHEY and SVGAGI. J gave up 6 bases and V 5 bases, and 9 bases lay outside the gene matches. The CDR3 has 15 residues. The gene calls are TRBV6-5 and TRBJ2-1; 8 bases map to TRBD1. Sequenced sample: peripheral blood. The sequence derives from a woman over 75 with active or convalescent COVID-19. CDR3: CASSNGQGRRNEQFF. The CDR3 DNA reads TGTGCCAGCAGTAACGGACAGGGAAGGCGCAATGAGCAGTTCTTC.